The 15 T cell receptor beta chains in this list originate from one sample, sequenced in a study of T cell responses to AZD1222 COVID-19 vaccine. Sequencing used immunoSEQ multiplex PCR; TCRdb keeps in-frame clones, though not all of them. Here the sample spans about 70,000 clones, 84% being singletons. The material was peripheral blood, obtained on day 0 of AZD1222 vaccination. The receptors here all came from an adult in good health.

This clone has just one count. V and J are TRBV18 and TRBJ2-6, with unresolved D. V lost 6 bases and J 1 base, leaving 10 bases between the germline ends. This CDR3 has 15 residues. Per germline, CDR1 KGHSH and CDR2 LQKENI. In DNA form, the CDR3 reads TGTGCCAGCTCCCCCCCAGTATCTGGGGCCAACGTCCTGACTTTC. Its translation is CASSPPVSGANVLTF.

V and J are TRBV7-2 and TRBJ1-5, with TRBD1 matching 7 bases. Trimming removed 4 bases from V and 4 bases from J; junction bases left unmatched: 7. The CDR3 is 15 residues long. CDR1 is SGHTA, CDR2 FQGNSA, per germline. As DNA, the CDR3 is TGTGCCAGCAGCTCCGGGACAGATTTTAATCAGCCCCAGCATTTT. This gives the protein CASSSGTDFNQPQHF.

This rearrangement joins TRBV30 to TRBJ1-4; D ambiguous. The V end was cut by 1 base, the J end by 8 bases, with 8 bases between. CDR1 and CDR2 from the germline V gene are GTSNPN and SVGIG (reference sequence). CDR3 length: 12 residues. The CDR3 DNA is TGTGCCTGGAGTGCCCCTCAAGAAAAACTGTTTTTT. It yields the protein CAWSAPQEKLFF.

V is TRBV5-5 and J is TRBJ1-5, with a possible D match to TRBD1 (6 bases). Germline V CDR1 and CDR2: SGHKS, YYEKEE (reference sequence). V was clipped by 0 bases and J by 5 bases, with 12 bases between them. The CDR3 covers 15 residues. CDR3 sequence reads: CASSLEVQGYQPQHF. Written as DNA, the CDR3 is TGTGCCAGCAGCTTGGAAGTACAGGGTTATCAGCCCCAGCATTTT.

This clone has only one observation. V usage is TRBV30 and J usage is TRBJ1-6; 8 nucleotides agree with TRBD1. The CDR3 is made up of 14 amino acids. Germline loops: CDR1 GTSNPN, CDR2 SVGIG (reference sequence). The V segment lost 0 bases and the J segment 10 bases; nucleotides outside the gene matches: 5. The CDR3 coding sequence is TGTGCCTGGAGTGTGGGTCAGGGGGCCTCACCCCTCCACTTT. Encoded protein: CAWSVGQGASPLHF.

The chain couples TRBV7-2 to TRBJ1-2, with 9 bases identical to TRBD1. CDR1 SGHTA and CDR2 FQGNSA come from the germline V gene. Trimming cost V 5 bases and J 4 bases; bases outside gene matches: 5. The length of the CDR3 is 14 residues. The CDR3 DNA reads TGTGCCAGCAGCACCGGGACAGGGACCTATGGCTACACCTTC. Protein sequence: CASSTGTGTYGYTF. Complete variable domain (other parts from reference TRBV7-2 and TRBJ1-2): GAGVSQSPSNKVTEKGKDVELRCDPISGHTALYWYRQSLGQGLEFLIYFQGNSAPDKSGLPSDRFSAERTGGSVSTLTIQRTQQEDSAVYLCASSTGTGTYGYTFGSGTRLTVV.

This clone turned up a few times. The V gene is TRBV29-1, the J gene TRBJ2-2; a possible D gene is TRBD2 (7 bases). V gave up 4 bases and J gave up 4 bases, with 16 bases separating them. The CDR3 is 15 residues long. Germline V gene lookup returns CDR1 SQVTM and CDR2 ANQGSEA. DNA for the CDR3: TGCAGCGTTGGCAGTCGGGGGGCGTTCACCGGGGAGCTGTTTTTT. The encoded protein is CSVGSRGAFTGELFF.

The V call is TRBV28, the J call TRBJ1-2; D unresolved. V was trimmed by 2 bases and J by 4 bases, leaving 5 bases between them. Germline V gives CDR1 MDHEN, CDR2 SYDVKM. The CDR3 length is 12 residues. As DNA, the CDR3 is TGTGCCAGCAGTTTAGTAGCCTATGGCTACACCTTC. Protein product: CASSLVAYGYTF.

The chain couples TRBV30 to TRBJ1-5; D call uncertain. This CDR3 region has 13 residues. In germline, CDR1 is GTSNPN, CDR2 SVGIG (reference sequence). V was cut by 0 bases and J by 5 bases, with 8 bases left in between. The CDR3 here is CAWSVEGDQPQHF. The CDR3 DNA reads TGTGCCTGGAGTGTAGAAGGAGATCAGCCCCAGCATTTT. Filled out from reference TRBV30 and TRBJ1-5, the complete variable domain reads SQTIHQWPATLVQPVGSPLSLECTVEGTSNPNLYWYRQAAGRGLQLLFYSVGIGQISSEVPQNLSASRPQDRQFILSSKKLLLSDSGFYLCAWSVEGDQPQHFGDGTRLSIL.

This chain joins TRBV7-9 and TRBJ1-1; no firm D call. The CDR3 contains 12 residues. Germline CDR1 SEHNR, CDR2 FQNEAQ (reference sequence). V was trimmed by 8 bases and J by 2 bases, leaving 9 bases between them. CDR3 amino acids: CASRTGNTEAFF. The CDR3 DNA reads TGTGCCAGCCGGACGGGCAACACTGAAGCTTTCTTT.

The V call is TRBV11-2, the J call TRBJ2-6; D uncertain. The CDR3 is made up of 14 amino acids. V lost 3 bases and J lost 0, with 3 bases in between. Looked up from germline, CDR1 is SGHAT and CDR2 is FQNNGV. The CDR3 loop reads CASSFTSGANVLTF. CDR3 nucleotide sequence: TGTGCCAGCAGCTTCACCTCTGGGGCCAACGTCCTGACTTTC. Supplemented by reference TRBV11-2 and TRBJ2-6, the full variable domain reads EAGVAQSPRYKIIEKRQSVAFWCNPISGHATLYWYQQILGQGPKLLIQFQNNGVVDDSQLPKDRFSAERLKGVDSTLKIQPAKLEDSAVYLCASSFTSGANVLTFGAGSRLTVL.

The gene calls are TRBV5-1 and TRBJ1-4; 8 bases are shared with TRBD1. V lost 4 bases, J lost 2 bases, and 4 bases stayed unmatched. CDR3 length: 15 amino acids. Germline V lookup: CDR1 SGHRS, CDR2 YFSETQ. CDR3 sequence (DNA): TGCGCCAGCAGCCTGCAGGGGGCGACTAATGAAAAACTGTTTTTT. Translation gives CASSLQGATNEKLFF.

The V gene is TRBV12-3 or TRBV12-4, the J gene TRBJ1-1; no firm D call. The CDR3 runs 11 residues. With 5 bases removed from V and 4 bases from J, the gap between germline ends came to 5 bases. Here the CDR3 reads CASSLGTEAFF. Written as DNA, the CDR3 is TGTGCCAGCAGTCTAGGCACTGAAGCTTTCTTT.

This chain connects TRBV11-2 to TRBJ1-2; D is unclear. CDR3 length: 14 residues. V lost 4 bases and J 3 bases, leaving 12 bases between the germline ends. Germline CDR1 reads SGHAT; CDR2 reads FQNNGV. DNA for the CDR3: TGTGCCAGCAGCTCCGCATTGGGCGACTATGGCTACACCTTC. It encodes CASSSALGDYGYTF.

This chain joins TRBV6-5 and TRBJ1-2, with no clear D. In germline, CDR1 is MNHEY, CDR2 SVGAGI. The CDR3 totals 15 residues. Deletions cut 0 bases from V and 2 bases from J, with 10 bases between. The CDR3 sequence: CASSYSILPNYGYTF. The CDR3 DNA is TGTGCCAGCAGTTACTCGATTCTCCCAAACTATGGCTACACCTTC.